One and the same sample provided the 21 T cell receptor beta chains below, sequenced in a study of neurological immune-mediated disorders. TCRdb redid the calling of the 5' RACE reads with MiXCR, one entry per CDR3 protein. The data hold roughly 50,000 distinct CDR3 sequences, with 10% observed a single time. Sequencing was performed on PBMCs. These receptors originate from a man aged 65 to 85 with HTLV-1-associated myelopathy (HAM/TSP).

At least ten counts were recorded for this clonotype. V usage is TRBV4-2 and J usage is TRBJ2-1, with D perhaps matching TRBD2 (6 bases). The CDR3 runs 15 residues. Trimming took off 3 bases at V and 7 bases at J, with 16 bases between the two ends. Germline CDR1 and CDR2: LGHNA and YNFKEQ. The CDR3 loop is CASSQIPAGRNEQFF. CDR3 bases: TGTGCCAGCAGCCAGATCCCGGCAGGGAGGAATGAGCAGTTCTTC.

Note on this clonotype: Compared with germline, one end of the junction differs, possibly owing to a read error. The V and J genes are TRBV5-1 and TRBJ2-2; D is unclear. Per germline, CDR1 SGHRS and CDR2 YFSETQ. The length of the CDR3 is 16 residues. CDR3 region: CASSLVARLNTEELFF. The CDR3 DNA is TGCGCCAGCAGCTTGGTGGCGCGGCTGAACACCGAGGAGCTGTTTTTT.

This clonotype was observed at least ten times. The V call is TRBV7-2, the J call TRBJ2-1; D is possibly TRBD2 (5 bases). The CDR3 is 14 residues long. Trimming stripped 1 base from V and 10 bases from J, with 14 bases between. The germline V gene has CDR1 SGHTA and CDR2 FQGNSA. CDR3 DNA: TGTGCCAGCAGCTTAGATGCGGGCGCCGTCGAGCAGTTCTTC. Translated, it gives CASSLDAGAVEQFF. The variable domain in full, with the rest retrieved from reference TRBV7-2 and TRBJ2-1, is GAGVSQSPSNKVTEKGKDVELRCDPISGHTALYWYRQSLGQGLEFLIYFQGNSAPDKSGLPSDRFSAERTGGSVSTLTIQRTQQEDSAVYLCASSLDAGAVEQFFGPGTRLTVL.

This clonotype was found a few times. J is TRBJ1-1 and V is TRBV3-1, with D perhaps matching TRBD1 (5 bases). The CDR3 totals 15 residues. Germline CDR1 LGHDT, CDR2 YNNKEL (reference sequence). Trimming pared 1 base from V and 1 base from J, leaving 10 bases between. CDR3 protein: CASSQAGTGNTEAFF. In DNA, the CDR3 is TGTGCCAGCAGCCAAGCGGGGACGGGGAACACTGAAGCTTTCTTT.

The CDR3 is CASSSRTVPYEQYF. The CDR3 DNA follows: TGCGCCAGCAGCTCCCGGACAGTCCCCTACGAGCAGTACTTC. The rearrangement uses TRBV5-1 and TRBJ2-7, with a weak D call TRBD1 (6 bases). The length of the CDR3 is 14 residues. Trimming left V 3 bases short and J 2 bases short, with 12 bases between. Germline V CDR1 and CDR2: SGHRS, YFSETQ.

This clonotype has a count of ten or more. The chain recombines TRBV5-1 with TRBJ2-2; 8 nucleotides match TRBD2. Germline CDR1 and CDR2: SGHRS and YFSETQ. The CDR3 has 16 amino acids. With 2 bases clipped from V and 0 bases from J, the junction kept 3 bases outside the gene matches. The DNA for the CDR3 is TGCGCCAGCAGCTTAAGCGGGAGTTCGAACACCGGGGAGCTGTTTTTT. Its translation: CASSLSGSSNTGELFF.

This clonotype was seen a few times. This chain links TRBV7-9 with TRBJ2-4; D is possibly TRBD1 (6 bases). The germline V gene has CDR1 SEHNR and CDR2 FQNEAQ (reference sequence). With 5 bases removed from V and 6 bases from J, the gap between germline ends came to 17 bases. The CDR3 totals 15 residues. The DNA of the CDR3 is TGTGCCAGCAGCCAGTCTCCGCGAGGGGGAAACATTCAGTACTTC. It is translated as CASSQSPRGGNIQYF.

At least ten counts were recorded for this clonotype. This chain's CDR3 is CASSPVPGANVLTF. DNA of the CDR3: TGTGCCAGCTCACCCGTGCCCGGGGCCAACGTCCTGACTTTC. The chain uses TRBV18 and TRBJ2-6; D is unclear. Trimming left V 3 bases short and J 4 bases short, with 7 bases between. The germline CDR1 and CDR2 sequences are KGHSH and LQKENI. The CDR3 covers 14 residues.

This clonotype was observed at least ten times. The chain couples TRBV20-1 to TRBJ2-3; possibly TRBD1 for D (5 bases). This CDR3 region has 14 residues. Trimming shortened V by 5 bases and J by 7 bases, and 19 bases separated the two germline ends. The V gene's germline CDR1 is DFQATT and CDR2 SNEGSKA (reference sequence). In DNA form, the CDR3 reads TGCAGTGCTTTCGGAGACAGCTTGTTAAATACGCAGTATTTT. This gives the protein CSAFGDSLLNTQYF.

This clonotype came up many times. The CDR3 nucleotides are TGTGCCAGCAGTTTCCTGGGGGGGGAGAGAACTGAAGCTTTCTTT. It translates to CASSFLGGERTEAFF. The chain recombines TRBV27 with TRBJ1-1, with D perhaps TRBD1 (5 bases). Trimming took 3 bases from V and 5 from J, leaving 16 bases between them. The CDR3 is 15 amino acids. Germline CDR1 is MNHEY and CDR2 is SMNVEV (reference sequence).

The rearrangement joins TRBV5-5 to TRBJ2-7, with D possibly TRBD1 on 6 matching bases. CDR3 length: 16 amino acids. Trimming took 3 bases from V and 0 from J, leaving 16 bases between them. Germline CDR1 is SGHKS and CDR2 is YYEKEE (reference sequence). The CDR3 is CASSWAPGTSSYEQYF. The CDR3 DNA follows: TGTGCCAGCAGCTGGGCCCCAGGGACAAGCTCCTACGAGCAGTACTTC.

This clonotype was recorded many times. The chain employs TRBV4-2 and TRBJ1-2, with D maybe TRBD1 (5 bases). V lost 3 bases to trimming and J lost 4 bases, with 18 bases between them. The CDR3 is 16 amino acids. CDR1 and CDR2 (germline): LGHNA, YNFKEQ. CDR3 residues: CASSHSRVDRIYGYTF. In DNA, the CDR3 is TGTGCCAGCAGCCACAGCAGGGTTGATAGAATCTATGGCTACACCTTC.

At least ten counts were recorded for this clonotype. This chain's CDR3 is CASSARTGSGNTIYF. CDR3 bases: TGTGCCAGCAGCGCCCGAACAGGGTCTGGAAACACCATATATTTT. The genes are TRBV12-3 or TRBV12-4 and TRBJ1-3; D may be TRBD1 (6 bases). The V end lost 6 bases, the J end lost 1 base, and 13 bases lay between the germline ends. The CDR3 is 15 amino acids.

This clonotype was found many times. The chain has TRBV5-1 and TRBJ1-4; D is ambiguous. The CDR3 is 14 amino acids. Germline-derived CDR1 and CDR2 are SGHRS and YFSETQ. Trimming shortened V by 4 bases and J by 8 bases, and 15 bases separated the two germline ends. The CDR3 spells CASSPGSTREKLFF. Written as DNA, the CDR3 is TGCGCCAGCAGCCCAGGATCTACCCGGGAAAAACTGTTTTTT.

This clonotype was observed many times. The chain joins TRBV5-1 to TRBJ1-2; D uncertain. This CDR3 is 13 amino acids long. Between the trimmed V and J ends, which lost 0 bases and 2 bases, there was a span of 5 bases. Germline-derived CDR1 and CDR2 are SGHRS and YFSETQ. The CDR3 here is CASSLGENYGYTF. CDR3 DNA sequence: TGCGCCAGCAGCTTGGGGGAGAACTATGGCTACACCTTC.

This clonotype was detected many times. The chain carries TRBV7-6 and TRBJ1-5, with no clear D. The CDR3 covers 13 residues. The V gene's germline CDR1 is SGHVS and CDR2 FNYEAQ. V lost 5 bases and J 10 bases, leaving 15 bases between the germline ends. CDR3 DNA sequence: TGTGCCAGCAGCCCCGTTGCGGACGAACCCCAGCATTTT. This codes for CASSPVADEPQHF. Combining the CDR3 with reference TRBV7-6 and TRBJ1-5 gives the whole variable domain GAGVSQSPRYKVTKRGQDVALRCDPISGHVSLYWYRQALGQGPEFLTYFNYEAQQDKSGLPNDRFSAERPEGSISTLTIQRTEQRDSAMYRCASSPVADEPQHFGDGTRLSIL.

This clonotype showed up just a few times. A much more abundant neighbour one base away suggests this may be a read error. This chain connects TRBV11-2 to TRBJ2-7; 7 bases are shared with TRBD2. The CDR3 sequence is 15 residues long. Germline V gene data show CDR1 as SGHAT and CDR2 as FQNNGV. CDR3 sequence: CVSRAVAGSGYEQYF. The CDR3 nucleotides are TGTGTCAGCAGGGCCGTAGCGGGTTCTGGATACGAGCAGTACTTC. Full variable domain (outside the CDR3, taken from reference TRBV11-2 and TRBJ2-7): EAGVAQSPRYKIIEKRQSVAFWCNPISGHATLYWYQQILGQGPKLLIQFQNNGVVDDSQLPKDRFSAERLKGVDSTLKIQPAKLEDSAVYLCVSRAVAGSGYEQYFGPGTRLTVT.

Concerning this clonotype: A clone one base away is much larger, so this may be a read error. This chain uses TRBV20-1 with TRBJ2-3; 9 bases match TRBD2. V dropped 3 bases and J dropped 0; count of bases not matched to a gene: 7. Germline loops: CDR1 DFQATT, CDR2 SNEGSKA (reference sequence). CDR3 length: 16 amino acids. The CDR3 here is CSARRGGITSTDTQYF. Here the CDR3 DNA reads TGCAGTGCTAGGCGGGGGGGTATCACGAGCACAGATACGCAGTATTTT.

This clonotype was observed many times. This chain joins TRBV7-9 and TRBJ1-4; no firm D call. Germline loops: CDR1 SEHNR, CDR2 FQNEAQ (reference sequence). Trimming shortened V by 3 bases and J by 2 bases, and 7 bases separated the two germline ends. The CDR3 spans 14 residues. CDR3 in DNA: TGTGCCAGCAGCTTCTTCGGGACTAATGAAAAACTGTTTTTT. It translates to CASSFFGTNEKLFF.

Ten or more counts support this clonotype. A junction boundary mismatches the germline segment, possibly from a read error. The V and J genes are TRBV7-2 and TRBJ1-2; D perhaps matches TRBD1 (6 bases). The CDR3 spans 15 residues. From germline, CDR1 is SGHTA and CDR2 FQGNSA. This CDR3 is CASSPQGQANYGYTF. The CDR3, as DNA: TGTGCCAGCAGTCCGCAGGGGCAAGCTAACTATGGCTACACTTTC.

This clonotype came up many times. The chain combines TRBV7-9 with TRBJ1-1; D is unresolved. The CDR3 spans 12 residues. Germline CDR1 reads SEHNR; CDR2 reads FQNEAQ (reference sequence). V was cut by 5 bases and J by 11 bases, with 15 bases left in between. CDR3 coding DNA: TGTGCCAGCAGCGACCCTAGTCCTCAGGCTTTCTTT. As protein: CASSDPSPQAFF. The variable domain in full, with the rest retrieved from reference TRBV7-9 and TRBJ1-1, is DTGVSQNPRHKITKRGQNVTFRCDPISEHNRLYWYRQTLGQGPEFLTYFQNEAQLEKSRLLSDRFSAERPKGSFSTLEIQRTEQGDSAMYLCASSDPSPQAFFGQGTRLTVV.